This T cell receptor (beta chain) derives from a study of T cells in tumors after PD-1 blockade. For the study at large: Each patient got pembrolizumab 200 mg every 3 weeks or cemiplimab 350 mg every 2 weeks. Some patients also took daily vismodegib 150 mg during anti-PD-1 treatment.

The protocol was immunoSEQ multiplex PCR, while the TCRdb copy is restricted to in-frame clones and leaves out a portion. The repertoire holds 60,000 or so clones, over 75% seen once, with 13% in the top ten. CDR3 length: 13 residues. Trimming cost V 5 bases and J 11 bases, with 18 bases left between them. CDR1 SGHVS and CDR2 FQNEAQ come from the germline V gene. This rearrangement joins TRBV7-8 to TRBJ1-1, with D perhaps TRBD1 (5 bases). The source was PBMCs, collected before anti-PD-1 treatment. This receptor was identified in a human donor with basal cell carcinoma. CDR3 sequence reads: CASSHWDRMNAFF. The CDR3 region has the DNA TGTGCCAGCAGCCACTGGGACCGAATGAATGCTTTCTTT.